The clone carrying this T cell receptor (beta chain) was seen a few times. This sample was included in a study of patients and donors after allogeneic stem cell transplantation. Trimming cost V 5 bases and J 5 bases, with 12 bases left between them. CDR3 length: 13 residues. Germline V gene data show CDR1 as SGHTA and CDR2 as FQGTGA. One entry per CDR3 protein, called by TCRdb with MiXCR from the RT-PCR reads. Of some 60,000 distinct CDR3 sequences listed, less than 15% are singletons. Sequenced input: blood, either unsorted or a sorted T cell fraction (not recorded which). This receptor was taken from a human donor who was either an allogeneic HSCT recipient or a stem cell or donor lymphocyte infusion donor (not recorded which). It is not recorded whose cells these are; they may come from a transplant donor. The chain links TRBV7-3 to TRBJ2-5, with D maybe TRBD1 (5 bases). The CDR3 loop is CASSVQGSETQYF. Here the CDR3 DNA reads TGTGCCAGCAGCGTCCAGGGCTCGGAGACCCAGTACTTC. Using reference TRBV7-3 and TRBJ2-5 for the parts outside the CDR3, the full variable domain is GAGVSQTPSNKVTEKGKYVELRCDPISGHTALYWYRQSLGQGPEFLIYFQGTGAADDSGLPNDRFFAVRPEGSVSTLKIQRTERGDSAVYLCASSVQGSETQYFGPGTRLLVL.